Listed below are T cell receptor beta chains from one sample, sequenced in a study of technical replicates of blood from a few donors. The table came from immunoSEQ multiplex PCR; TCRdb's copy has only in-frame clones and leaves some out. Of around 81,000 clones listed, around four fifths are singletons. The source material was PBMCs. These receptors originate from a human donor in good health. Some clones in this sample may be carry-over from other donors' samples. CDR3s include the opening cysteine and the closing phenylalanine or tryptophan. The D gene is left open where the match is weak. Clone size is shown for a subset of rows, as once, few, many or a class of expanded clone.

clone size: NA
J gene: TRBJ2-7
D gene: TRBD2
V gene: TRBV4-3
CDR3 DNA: TGCGCCAGCAGCTCCGGACTAGTTACCTACGAGCAGTACTTC
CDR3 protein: CASSSGLVTYEQYF

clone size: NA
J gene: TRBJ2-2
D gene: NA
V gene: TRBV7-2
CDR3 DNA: TGTGCCAGCAGCCCCCTCCCTCCTTCTAGTGGGGAGCTGTTTTTT
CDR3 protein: CASSPLPPSSGELFF

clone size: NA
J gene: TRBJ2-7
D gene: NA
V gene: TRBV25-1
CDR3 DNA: TGTGCCAGCAGTGGTCTGGAGAAGCGGTACGAGCAGTACTTC
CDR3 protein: CASSGLEKRYEQYF

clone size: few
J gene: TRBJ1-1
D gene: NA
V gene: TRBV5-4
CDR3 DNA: TGTGCCAGCAGCTTGAACATGAACACTGAAGCTTTCTTT
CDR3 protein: CASSLNMNTEAFF

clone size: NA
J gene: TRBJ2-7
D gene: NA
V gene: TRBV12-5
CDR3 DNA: TGTGCTAGTGGTTTAGGGGGTCTCTACGAGCAGTACTTC
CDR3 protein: CASGLGGLYEQYF

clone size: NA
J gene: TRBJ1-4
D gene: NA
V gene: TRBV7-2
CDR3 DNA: TGTGCCAGCAGCTTTCTCTCCGGGGAAAAACTGTTTTTT
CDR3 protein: CASSFLSGEKLFF

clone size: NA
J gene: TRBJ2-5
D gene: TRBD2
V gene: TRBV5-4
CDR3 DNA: TGTGCCAGCAGCTTGGGTGGTAGCGGGAGTGGAGAGACCCAGTACTTC
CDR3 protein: CASSLGGSGSGETQYF

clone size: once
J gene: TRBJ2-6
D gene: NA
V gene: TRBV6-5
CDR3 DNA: TGTGCCAGCAGTAAACAGGGCTCTGGGGCCAACGTCCTGACTTTC
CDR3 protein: CASSKQGSGANVLTF

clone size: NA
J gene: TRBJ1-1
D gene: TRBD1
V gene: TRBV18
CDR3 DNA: TGTGCCAGCTCACCACCATTGAAGGGGGCGACCGTTAACACTGAAGCTTTCTTT
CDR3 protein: CASSPPLKGATVNTEAFF

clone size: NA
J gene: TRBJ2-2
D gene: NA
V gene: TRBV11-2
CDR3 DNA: TGTGCCAGCAGCTTAGTGCAGGCCGGGGAGCTGTTTTTT
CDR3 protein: CASSLVQAGELFF

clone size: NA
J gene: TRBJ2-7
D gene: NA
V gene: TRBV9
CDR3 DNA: TGTGCCAGCAGCCCCGGGAACGAGCAGTACTTC
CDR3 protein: CASSPGNEQYF

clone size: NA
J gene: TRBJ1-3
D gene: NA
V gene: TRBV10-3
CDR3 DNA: TGTGCCATCAGTACCACAGGGTTCGGAAACACCATATATTTT
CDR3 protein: CAISTTGFGNTIYF

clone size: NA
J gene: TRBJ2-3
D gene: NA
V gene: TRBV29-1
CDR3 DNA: TGCAGCGTTGTGCTACGCCTCACAGATACGCAGTATTTT
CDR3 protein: CSVVLRLTDTQYF

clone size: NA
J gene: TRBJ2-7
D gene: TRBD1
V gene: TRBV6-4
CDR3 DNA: TGTGCCAGCAGTGACTCACGTCAGGGGGCCCCCTACGAGCAGTACTTC
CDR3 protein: CASSDSRQGAPYEQYF

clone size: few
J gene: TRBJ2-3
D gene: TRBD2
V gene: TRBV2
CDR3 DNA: TGTGCCAGCAGCCTTAGGACTAGCGGTAGCACAGATACGCAGTATTTT
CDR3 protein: CASSLRTSGSTDTQYF

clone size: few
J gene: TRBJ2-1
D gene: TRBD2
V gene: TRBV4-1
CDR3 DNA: TGCGCCAGCAGCCAAGGGGAGACTAGCTTGACTGGGGGGCAGTTCTTC
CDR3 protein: CASSQGETSLTGGQFF

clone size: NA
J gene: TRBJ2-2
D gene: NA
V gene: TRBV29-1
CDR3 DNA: TGCAGCGTTGAAGACGGGGTCGGGGAGCTGTTTTTT
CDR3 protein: CSVEDGVGELFF

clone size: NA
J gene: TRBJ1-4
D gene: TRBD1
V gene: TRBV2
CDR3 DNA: TGTGCCAGCAGTGAAGCGACAGGGGGCGGTCGTGAAAAACTGTTTTTT
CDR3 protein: CASSEATGGGREKLFF

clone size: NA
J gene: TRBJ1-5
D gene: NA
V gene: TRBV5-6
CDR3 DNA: TGTGCCAGCAGCTTTTGGACAGATAGGGACAATCAGCCCCAGCATTTT
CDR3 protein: CASSFWTDRDNQPQHF

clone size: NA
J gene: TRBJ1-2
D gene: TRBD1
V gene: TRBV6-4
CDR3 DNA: TGTGCCAGCTCGTCCCCCGGACAGGGGTATGGCTACACCTTC
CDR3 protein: CASSSPGQGYGYTF

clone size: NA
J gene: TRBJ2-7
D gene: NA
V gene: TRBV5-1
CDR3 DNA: TGCGCCAGCAGCTTTCTGGAGAACTACGAGCAGTACTTC
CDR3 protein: CASSFLENYEQYF

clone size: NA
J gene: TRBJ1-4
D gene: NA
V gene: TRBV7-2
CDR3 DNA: TGTGCCAGCAGCTCAGGACAGATCGACGAAAAACTGTTTTTT
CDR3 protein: CASSSGQIDEKLFF

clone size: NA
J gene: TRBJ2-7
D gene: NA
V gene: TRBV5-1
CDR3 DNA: TGCGCCAGCAGCTTCAGAGGGGGTACTTACGAGCAGTACTTC
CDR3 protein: CASSFRGGTYEQYF

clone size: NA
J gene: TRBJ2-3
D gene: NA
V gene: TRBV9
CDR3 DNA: TGTGCCAGCAGCGTGACAGTCGTGGCAGATACGCAGTATTTT
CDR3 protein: CASSVTVVADTQYF

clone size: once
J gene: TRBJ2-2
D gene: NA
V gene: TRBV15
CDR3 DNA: TGTGCCACCAGCAGTCCCCAGATTGCTGGTTCCACCGGGGAGCTGTTTTTT
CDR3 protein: CATSSPQIAGSTGELFF

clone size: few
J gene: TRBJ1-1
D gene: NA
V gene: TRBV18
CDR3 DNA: TGTGCCAGCTCACCTGAGGGATTCAGCACTGAAGCTTTCTTT
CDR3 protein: CASSPEGFSTEAFF

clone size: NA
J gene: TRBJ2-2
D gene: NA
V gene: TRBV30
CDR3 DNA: TGTGCCTGGAGTTGGCAGGGACTCACCGGGGAGCTGTTTTTT
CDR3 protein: CAWSWQGLTGELFF

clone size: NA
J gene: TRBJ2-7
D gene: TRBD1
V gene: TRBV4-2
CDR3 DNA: TGTGCCAGCAGCCACTCACCGGGACAGGGGGCCGACGAGCAGTACTTC
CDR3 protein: CASSHSPGQGADEQYF

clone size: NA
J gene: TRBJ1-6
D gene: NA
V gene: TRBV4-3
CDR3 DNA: TGCGCCAGCAGCCAAGATTTGAGCTCCTATAATTCACCCCTCCACTTT
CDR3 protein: CASSQDLSSYNSPLHF

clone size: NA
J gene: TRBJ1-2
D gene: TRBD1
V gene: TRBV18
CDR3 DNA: TGTGCCAGCTCAGGGGACAGGGTTTCTGGCTACACCTTC
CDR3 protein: CASSGDRVSGYTF

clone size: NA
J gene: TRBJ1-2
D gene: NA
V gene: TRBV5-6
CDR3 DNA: TGTGCCAGCAGCTTTCCCCGGACAGAAGCTAACTATGGCTACACCTTC
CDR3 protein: CASSFPRTEANYGYTF

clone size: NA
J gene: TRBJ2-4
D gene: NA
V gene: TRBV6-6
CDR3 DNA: TGTGCCAGCAGTCAACCGGGCAAAAACATTCAGTACTTC
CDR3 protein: CASSQPGKNIQYF

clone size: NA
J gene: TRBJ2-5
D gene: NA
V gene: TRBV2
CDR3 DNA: TGTGCCAGCAGTGAAGTTCGGGGAGAGACCCAGTACTTC
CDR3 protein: CASSEVRGETQYF

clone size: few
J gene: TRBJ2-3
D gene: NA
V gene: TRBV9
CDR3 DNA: TGTGCCAGCAGCCCTGCTCGGACTCGGGGAGGCACAGATACGCAGTATTTT
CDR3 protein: CASSPARTRGGTDTQYF

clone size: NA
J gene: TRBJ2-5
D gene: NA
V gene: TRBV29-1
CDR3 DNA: TGCAGCGCCCCACAGGGCCCACAAGAGACCCAGTACTTC
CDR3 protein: CSAPQGPQETQYF

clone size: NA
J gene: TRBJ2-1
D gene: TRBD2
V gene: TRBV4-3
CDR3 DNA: TGCGCCAGCAGCCAAGACTGGCTAGCGGGGGGGGAGGAGCAGTTCTTC
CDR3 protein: CASSQDWLAGGEEQFF

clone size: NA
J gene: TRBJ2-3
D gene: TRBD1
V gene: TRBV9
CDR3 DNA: TGTGCCAGCAGCCCTACAGGGGGTATGGGCACAGATACGCAGTATTTT
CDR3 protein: CASSPTGGMGTDTQYF

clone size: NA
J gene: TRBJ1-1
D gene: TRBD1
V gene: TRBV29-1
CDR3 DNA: TGCAGCGCCTCTCGAGACAGGGGGCCTGAAGCTTTCTTT
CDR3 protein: CSASRDRGPEAFF

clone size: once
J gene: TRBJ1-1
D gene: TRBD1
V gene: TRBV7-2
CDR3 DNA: TGTGCCAGCAGCCCGTCCCGGACAGGGGACCAAAGAGCTTTCTTT
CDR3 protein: CASSPSRTGDQRAFF

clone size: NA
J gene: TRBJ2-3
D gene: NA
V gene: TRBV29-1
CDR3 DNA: TGCAGCGGGTTAGCGGATACGCAGTATTTT
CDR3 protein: CSGLADTQYF

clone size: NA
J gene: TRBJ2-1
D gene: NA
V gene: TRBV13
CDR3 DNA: TGTGCCAGCAGCTATCGGGATAGTGAGCAGTTCTTC
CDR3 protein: CASSYRDSEQFF

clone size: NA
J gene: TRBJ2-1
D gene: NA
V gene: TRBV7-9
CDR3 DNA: TGTGCCAGCATTCTCGGGGACATACGGAATGAGCAGTTCTTC
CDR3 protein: CASILGDIRNEQFF

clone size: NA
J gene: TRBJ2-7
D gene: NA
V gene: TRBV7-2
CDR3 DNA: TGTGCCAGCAGCAGAGACACACTGTCCCCCCGCGAGCAGTACTTC
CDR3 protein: CASSRDTLSPREQYF

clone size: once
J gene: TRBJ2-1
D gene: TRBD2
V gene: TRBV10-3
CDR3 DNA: TGTGCCATCAGCGGACTAGCGGGGGGCCCCCACAATGAGCAGTTCTTC
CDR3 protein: CAISGLAGGPHNEQFF

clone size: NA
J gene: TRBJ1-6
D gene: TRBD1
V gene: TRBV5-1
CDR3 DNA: TGCGCCAGCAGCTTGGACGGGACAGCTCCAAATTCACCCCTCCACTTT
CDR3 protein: CASSLDGTAPNSPLHF

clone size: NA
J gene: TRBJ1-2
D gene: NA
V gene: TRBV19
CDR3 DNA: TGTGCCAGTAGTATCCCCTATACAGGGAACTATGGCTACACCTTC
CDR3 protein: CASSIPYTGNYGYTF

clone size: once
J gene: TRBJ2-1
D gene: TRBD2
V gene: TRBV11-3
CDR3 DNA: TGTGCCAGCAGCTTAGACGGGACGGGGGGTGAGCAGTTCTTC
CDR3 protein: CASSLDGTGGEQFF

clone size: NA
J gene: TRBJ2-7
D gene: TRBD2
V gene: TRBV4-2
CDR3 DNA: TGTGCCAGCAGCCAAGGGGGTAACGGGAGGGTCTCCTACGAGCAGTACTTC
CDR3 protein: CASSQGGNGRVSYEQYF

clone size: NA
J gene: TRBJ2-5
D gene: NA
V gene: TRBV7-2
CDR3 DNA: TGTGCCAGCAGCTTAAGGTTTGGAGGAGGTGTTGAGACCCAGTACTTC
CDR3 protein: CASSLRFGGGVETQYF

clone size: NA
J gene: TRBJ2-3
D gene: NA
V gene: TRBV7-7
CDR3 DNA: TGTGCCAGCAGCTCCCAGAGGGAGCGGTGCACAGATACGCAGTATTTT
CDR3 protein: CASSSQRERCTDTQYF

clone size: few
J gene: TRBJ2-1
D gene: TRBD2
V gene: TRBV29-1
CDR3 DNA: TGCAGCGTTGCTGGACTAGTACTTGATGAGCAGTTCTTC
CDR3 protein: CSVAGLVLDEQFF

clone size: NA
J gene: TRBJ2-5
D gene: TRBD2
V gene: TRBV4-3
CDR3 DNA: TGCGCCAGCAGCCAAGGCGGGGCTAGCGGGGGGGGACAAGAGACCCAGTACTTC
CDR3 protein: CASSQGGASGGGQETQYF

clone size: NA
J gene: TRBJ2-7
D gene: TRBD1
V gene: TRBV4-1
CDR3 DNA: TGCGCCAGCAGCGCTGGGACAGCCTACGAGCAGTACTTC
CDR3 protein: CASSAGTAYEQYF

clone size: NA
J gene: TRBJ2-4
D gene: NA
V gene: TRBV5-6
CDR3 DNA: TGTGCCAGCAGCTCAACGAAGGGTAGGACAGAATCAGCCAAAAACATTCAGTACTTC
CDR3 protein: CASSSTKGRTESAKNIQYF